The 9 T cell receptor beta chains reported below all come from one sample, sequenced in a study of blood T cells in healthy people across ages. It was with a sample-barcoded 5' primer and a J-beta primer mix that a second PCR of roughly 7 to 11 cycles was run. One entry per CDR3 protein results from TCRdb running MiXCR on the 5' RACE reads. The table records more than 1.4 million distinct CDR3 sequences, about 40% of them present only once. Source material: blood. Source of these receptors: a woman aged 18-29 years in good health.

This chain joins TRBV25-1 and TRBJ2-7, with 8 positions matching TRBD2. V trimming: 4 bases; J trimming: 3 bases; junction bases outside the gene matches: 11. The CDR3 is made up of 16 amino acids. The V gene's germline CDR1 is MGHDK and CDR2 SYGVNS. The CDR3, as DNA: TGTGCCAGCAGTGGTGGGGGGCGGGGGGCTTTCTACGAGCAGTACTTC. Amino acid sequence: CASSGGGRGAFYEQYF.

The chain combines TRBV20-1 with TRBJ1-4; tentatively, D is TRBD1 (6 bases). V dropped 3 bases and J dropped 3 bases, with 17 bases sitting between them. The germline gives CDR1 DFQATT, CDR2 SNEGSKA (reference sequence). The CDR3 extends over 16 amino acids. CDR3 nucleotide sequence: TGCAGTGCTAGCGAGTCGGGGGGCGGGCCTAATGAAAAACTGTTTTTT. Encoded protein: CSASESGGGPNEKLFF.

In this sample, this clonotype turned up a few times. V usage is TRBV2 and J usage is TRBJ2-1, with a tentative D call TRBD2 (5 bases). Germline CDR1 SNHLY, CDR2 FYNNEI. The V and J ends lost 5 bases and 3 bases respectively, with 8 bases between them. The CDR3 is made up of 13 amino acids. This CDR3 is CASSNRDYNEQFF. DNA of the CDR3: TGTGCCAGCAGTAACCGGGACTACAATGAGCAGTTCTTC.

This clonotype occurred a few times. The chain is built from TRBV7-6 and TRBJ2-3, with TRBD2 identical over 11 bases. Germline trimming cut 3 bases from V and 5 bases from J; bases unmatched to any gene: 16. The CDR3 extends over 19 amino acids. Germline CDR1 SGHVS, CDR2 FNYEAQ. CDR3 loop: CASSFPSELAGVAEDTQYF. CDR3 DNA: TGTGCCAGCAGCTTCCCGTCGGAACTAGCGGGAGTCGCGGAAGATACGCAGTATTTT.

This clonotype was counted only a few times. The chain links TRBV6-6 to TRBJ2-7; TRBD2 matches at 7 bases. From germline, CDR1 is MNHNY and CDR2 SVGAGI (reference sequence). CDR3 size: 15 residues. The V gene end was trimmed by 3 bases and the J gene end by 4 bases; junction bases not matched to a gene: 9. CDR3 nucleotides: TGTGCCAGCAGTTATGAAACGGGAGGACTGTACGAGCAGTACTTC. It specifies CASSYETGGLYEQYF.

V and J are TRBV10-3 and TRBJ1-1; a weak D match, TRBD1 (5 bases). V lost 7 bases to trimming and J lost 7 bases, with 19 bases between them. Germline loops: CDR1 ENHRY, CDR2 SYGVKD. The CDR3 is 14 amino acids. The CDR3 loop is CAIKGDLTRGEAFF. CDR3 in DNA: TGTGCCATCAAAGGGGACCTAACACGTGGTGAAGCTTTCTTT.

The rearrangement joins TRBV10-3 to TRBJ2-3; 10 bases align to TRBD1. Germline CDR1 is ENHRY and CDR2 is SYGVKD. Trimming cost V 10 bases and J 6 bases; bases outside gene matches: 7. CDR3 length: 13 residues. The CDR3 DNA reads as TGTGCCACGATTGGGACAGGGGTGGATACGCAGTATTTT. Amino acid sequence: CATIGTGVDTQYF.

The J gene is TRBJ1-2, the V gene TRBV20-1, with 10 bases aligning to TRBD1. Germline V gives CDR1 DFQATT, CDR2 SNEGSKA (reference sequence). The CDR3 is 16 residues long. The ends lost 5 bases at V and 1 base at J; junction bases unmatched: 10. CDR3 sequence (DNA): TGCAGTGCTTCGACCGGACAGGGGGGGGATAACTATGGCTACACCTTC. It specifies CSASTGQGGDNYGYTF.

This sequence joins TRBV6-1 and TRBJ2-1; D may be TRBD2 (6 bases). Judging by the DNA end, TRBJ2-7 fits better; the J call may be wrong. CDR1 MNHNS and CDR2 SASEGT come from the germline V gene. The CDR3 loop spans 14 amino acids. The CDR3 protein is CAAEADYSTNEQYF. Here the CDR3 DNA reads TGTGCCGCGGAAGCGGACTACTCAACCAATGAGCAGTACTTC.